Here is one T cell receptor beta chain with its context. Its target is unknown. This entry belongs to a study of OX40 agonist ivuxolimab in advanced cancers. Overall study: Recorded diagnoses for dose-escalation patients were hepatocellular carcinoma, melanoma, renal cell or head and neck cancer.

Assay used: immunoSEQ multiplex PCR; TCRdb lists only in-frame clones, some missing. The data contain tens of thousands of clones, 84% of them singletons. V gave up 5 bases and J gave up 4 bases, with 18 bases separating them. Per germline, CDR1 SGHTA and CDR2 FQGNSA. This CDR3 is built from 16 residues. Study-wide results and caveats: Clonal expansion was among the lowest in partial responders at 0.1-3.0 mg/kg, especially CD8+. CD4+ T cells averaged fewer expanded clones than CD8+ T cells.

The TCR sequence derives from an adult with an advanced solid tumor such as melanoma, head and neck, liver or kidney cancer. The chain employs TRBV7-2 and TRBJ2-1; perhaps TRBD2 as D (6 bases). Sequenced material: CD4+ or CD8+ T cells sorted from blood, taken in a trial of the OX40 agonist ivuxolimab. The CDR3 region has the DNA TGTGCCAGCAGCCTTCTCGGAGGGAGCGGTTACAATGAGCAGTTCTTC. Translated, it gives CASSLLGGSGYNEQFF.